The T cell receptor beta chain described here comes from a study of blood T cell repertoires in COVID-19. At the level of the study: In each case, the material was cDNA or gDNA derived from T cells, B-cell-depleted T cells, or PBMCs.

Original processing methods: By means of reference gene primer amplification, nucleated cell counts were estimated. Some clones are missing from TCRdb's copy, which holds only in-frame ones; the method was immunoSEQ multiplex PCR. D and trimming were read from the DNA, whereas the V and J calls and clone size are those reported in that table. This table has roughly 40,000 clones, about 70% appearing once. The V end lost 8 bases, the J end lost 2 bases, and 15 bases lay between the germline ends. The CDR3 contains 15 residues. The V gene's germline CDR1 is MDHEN and CDR2 SYDVKM. The receptor's source is a man between 65 and 85 years old with active or convalescent COVID-19. The sequenced sample was peripheral blood. The chain uses TRBV28 and TRBJ2-2, with D possibly TRBD1 on 5 matching bases. CDR3 residues: CASGWPGYNTGELFF. CDR3 in DNA: TGTGCCAGCGGGTGGCCAGGGTATAACACCGGGGAGCTGTTTTTT. Full variable domain (outside the CDR3, taken from reference TRBV28 and TRBJ2-2): DVKVTQSSRYLVKRTGEKVFLECVQDMDHENMFWYRQDPGLGLRLIYFSYDVKMKEKGDIPEGYSVSREKKERFSLILESASTNQTSMYLCASGWPGYNTGELFFGEGSRLTVL.